One and the same sample provided the 19 T cell receptor beta chains below, sequenced in a study of cytomegalovirus exposure and HLA in healthy donors. Libraries were prepared by immunoSEQ multiplex PCR; TCRdb keeps only in-frame clonotypes and omits some of them. The table lists 120,000 to 150,000 clones, about 90% of them singletons. Source material: PBMCs. Receptors were obtained from a man younger than 30 in good health and CMV-seronegative.

V and J are TRBV6-4 and TRBJ2-5, with 10 positions matching TRBD2. CDR1 and CDR2 from the germline V gene are MRHNA and SNTAGT. The CDR3 is made up of 16 amino acids. The trim removed 0 bases at V and 1 base at J, leaving 2 bases unmatched. CDR3 in amino acids: CASSDSPSGGQETQYF. The CDR3 DNA follows: TGTGCCAGCAGTGACTCGCCTAGCGGGGGCCAAGAGACCCAGTACTTC.

V is TRBV18 and J is TRBJ2-2; 7 bases line up with TRBD1. Germline CDR1 reads KGHSH; CDR2 reads LQKENI. Trimming took 6 bases from V and 4 from J; bases not matched to a gene: 14. This CDR3 contains 17 residues. Written as DNA, the CDR3 is TGTGCCAGCTCGCGTTATGACCGGGACAGATCCACCGGGGAGCTGTTTTTT. This sequence encodes CASSRYDRDRSTGELFF.

This rearrangement joins TRBV19 to TRBJ1-2, with D possibly being TRBD1 (6 bases). This CDR3 has 15 amino acids. V was pared by 1 base and J by 4 bases, with 13 bases between. From germline, CDR1 is LNHDA and CDR2 SQIVND (reference sequence). CDR3 coding DNA: TGTGCCAGTAGTATAGGTACAGGGCCTTCCTATGGCTACACCTTC. Amino acids: CASSIGTGPSYGYTF. The full variable domain, in which reference TRBV19 and TRBJ1-2 provide the parts outside the CDR3, is DGGITQSPKYLFRKEGQNVTLSCEQNLNHDAMYWYRQDPGQGLRLIYYSQIVNDFQKGDIAEGYSVSREKKESFPLTVTSAQKNPTAFYLCASSIGTGPSYGYTFGSGTRLTVV.

The chain couples TRBV27 to TRBJ1-4; no clear D. Looked up from germline, CDR1 is MNHEY and CDR2 is SMNVEV (reference sequence). V lost 5 bases and J lost 0, with 7 bases in between. There are 14 residues in the CDR3. The CDR3 bases are TGTGCCAGCAGTAAACAAACAACTAATGAAAAACTGTTTTTT. Translated, it gives CASSKQTTNEKLFF.

This chain connects TRBV7-6 to TRBJ2-7; 7 nucleotides agree with TRBD1. The CDR3 spans 16 residues. Germline assignment: CDR1 SGHVS and CDR2 FNYEAQ. With 0 bases clipped from V and 2 bases from J, the junction kept 7 bases outside the gene matches. CDR3 protein: CASSLALSQGAYEQYF. For the CDR3, the DNA is TGTGCCAGCAGCTTAGCGCTAAGTCAGGGGGCCTACGAGCAGTACTTC.

The chain employs TRBV9 and TRBJ1-1, with a possible D match to TRBD1 (5 bases). Trimming stripped 2 bases from V and 1 base from J, with 12 bases between. The CDR3 runs to 15 residues. The germline gives CDR1 SGDLS, CDR2 YYNGEE. For the CDR3, the DNA is TGTGCCAGCAGCGTCGGGGGGAGGGCGAACACTGAAGCTTTCTTT. This gives the protein CASSVGGRANTEAFF.

This chain links TRBV5-1 with TRBJ2-2, with TRBD2 as a possible D gene (6 bases). This CDR3 is built from 16 residues. Trimming stripped 5 bases from V and 6 bases from J, with 20 bases between. CDR1 and CDR2 from the germline V gene are SGHRS and YFSETQ. CDR3 in amino acids: CASSFSPSGESGELFF. The DNA for the CDR3 is TGCGCCAGCAGTTTTTCCCCCTCGGGGGAGTCCGGGGAGCTGTTTTTT.

The rearrangement uses TRBV5-4 and TRBJ1-2; D perhaps matches TRBD1 (5 bases). The CDR3 extends over 14 amino acids. The V end was cut by 0 bases, the J end by 4 bases, with 10 bases between. Germline assignment: CDR1 SGHNT and CDR2 YYREEE (reference sequence). CDR3: CASSLAGKGYGYTF. The DNA for the CDR3 is TGTGCCAGCAGCTTGGCAGGGAAGGGCTATGGCTACACCTTC. The full variable domain, completed using reference TRBV5-4 and TRBJ1-2, is ETGVTQSPTHLIKTRGQQVTLRCSSQSGHNTVSWYQQALGQGPQFIFQYYREEENGRGNFPPRFSGLQFPNYSSELNVNALELDDSALYLCASSLAGKGYGYTFGSGTRLTVV.

The rearrangement uses TRBV19 and TRBJ2-1; the match to TRBD2 covers 10 bases. Germline CDR1 and CDR2: LNHDA and SQIVND (reference sequence). CDR3 length equals 16 residues. V shed 3 bases and J 7 bases; nucleotides not matched to a gene: 9. CDR3 sequence reads: CASSISLAGAGNEQFF. The CDR3, as DNA: TGTGCCAGTAGTATCTCGCTAGCGGGGGCCGGTAATGAGCAGTTCTTC.

The chain carries TRBV10-1 and TRBJ2-2; 11 bases match TRBD1. Trimming removed 3 bases from V and 1 base from J; junction bases left unmatched: 7. This CDR3 spans 18 amino acids. CDR1 is WNHNN, CDR2 SYGVQD, per germline (reference sequence). In nucleotides, the CDR3 is TGCGCCAGCAGTGACTGGGGACAGGGGGGACGGAACACCGGGGAGCTGTTTTTT. This translates into CASSDWGQGGRNTGELFF.

V gene TRBV19 combines with J gene TRBJ2-3; 12 bases match TRBD2. Germline loops: CDR1 LNHDA, CDR2 SQIVND (reference sequence). The V gene end was trimmed by 1 base and the J gene end by 9 bases; junction bases not matched to a gene: 8. The CDR3 length is 16 residues. As DNA, the CDR3 is TGTGCCAGTAGTATAGTGTCTAGCGGGAGGGCCGACACGCAGTATTTT. This codes for CASSIVSSGRADTQYF.

V is TRBV25-1 and J is TRBJ2-7; 7 bases agree with TRBD2. From germline, CDR1 is MGHDK and CDR2 SYGVNS. V shed 3 bases, J shed 4 bases, and the junction held 9 bases outside the gene matches. CDR3 size: 15 residues. CDR3: CASSDPAAGEYEQYF. The CDR3 nucleotides read TGTGCCAGCAGTGACCCCGCGGCGGGGGAATACGAGCAGTACTTC.

This clone was seen a few times. The chain is built from TRBV10-3 and TRBJ1-5; TRBD1 is a possible D gene (5 bases). V dropped 3 bases and J dropped 2 bases, with 8 bases sitting between them. CDR1 ENHRY and CDR2 SYGVKD come from the germline V gene. CDR3 size: 14 residues. CDR3 sequence (DNA): TGTGCCATCAGTGATGGCAGGGGCAATCAGCCCCAGCATTTT. This codes for CAISDGRGNQPQHF.

J is TRBJ2-1 and V is TRBV10-3, with TRBD2 as a possible D gene (6 bases). The CDR3 sequence is 14 residues long. Trimming stripped 10 bases from V and 8 bases from J, with 21 bases between. Germline CDR1 reads ENHRY; CDR2 reads SYGVKD. This CDR3 is CATSAGSYFYEQFF. The CDR3 region has the DNA TGTGCCACCTCGGCGGGATCGTACTTCTATGAGCAGTTCTTC.

The chain links TRBV6-5 to TRBJ2-3; 11 positions agree with TRBD1. V lost 6 bases to trimming and J lost 6 bases; unmatched junction nucleotides: 5. Germline-derived CDR1 and CDR2 are MNHEY and SVGAGI. The CDR3 loop spans 14 amino acids. The CDR3 loop reads CASSRTGGSDTQYF. CDR3 in DNA: TGTGCCAGCAGCAGGACAGGGGGCTCCGATACGCAGTATTTT.

This clone came up once. The genes are TRBV4-2 and TRBJ2-5; perhaps TRBD2 as D (6 bases). The germline CDR1 and CDR2 sequences are LGHNA and YNFKEQ. This CDR3 contains 19 residues. The V and J ends lost 3 bases and 0 bases respectively, with 23 bases between them. CDR3: CASSHGSGLGDPHQETQYF. The CDR3 coding sequence is TGTGCCAGCAGCCACGGTAGCGGCCTAGGGGACCCCCACCAAGAGACCCAGTACTTC.

V and J are TRBV6-1 and TRBJ2-7; 11 bases are shared with TRBD1. The germline V gene encodes CDR1 MNHNS and CDR2 SASEGT. After removal of 7 bases from V and 7 bases from J, the junction contained 9 bases not matched to a gene. This CDR3 is built from 14 residues. This chain's CDR3 is CASTTGTGGKEQYF. CDR3 DNA: TGTGCCAGCACAACCGGGACAGGGGGTAAAGAGCAGTACTTC.

This clone was observed a single time. V and J are TRBV7-9 and TRBJ2-3; D unresolved. V was trimmed by 5 bases and J by 10 bases, leaving 13 bases between them. The CDR3 is 12 residues long. Germline CDR1 is SEHNR and CDR2 is FQNEAQ (reference sequence). CDR3 loop: CASSAPSESQYF. CDR3 nucleotide sequence: TGTGCCAGCAGCGCTCCAAGCGAATCGCAGTATTTT.

The gene calls are TRBV4-3 and TRBJ2-1, with 10 bases aligning to TRBD2. This CDR3 has 16 residues. J was trimmed by 9 bases and V by 4 bases; bases with no gene match: 12. The germline V gene has CDR1 LGHNA and CDR2 YSLEER. This CDR3 reads CASSRSLAGANSEQFF. CDR3 nucleotide sequence: TGCGCCAGCAGCCGCTCCCTAGCGGGAGCGAATAGTGAGCAGTTCTTC.